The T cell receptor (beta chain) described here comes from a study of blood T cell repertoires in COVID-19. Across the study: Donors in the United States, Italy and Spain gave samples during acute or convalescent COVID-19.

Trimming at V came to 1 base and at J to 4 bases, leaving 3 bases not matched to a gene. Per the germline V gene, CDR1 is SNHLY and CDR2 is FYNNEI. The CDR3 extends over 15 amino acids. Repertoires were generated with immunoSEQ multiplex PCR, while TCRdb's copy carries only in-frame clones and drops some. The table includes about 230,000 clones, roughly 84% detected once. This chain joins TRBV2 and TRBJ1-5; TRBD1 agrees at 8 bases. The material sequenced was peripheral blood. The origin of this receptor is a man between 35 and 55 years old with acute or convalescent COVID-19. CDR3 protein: CASSEGRTGNQPQHF. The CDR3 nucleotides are TGTGCCAGCAGTGAAGGACGGACAGGGAATCAGCCCCAGCATTTT.